The clone carrying this T cell receptor beta chain turned up a few times. The germline V gene has CDR1 LGHNA and CDR2 YSLEER. With 4 bases removed from V and 6 bases from J, the gap between germline ends came to 15 bases. The CDR3 contains 15 residues. This sample is drawn from a study of blood T cell repertoires in COVID-19. Clones were sequenced by immunoSEQ multiplex PCR, and TCRdb holds only the in-frame ones, with some missing. The sample carries over 85,000 clones, 70% to 80% recorded once. This clonotype was obtained from a human donor in a cohort sampled during active COVID-19. This chain joins TRBV4-3 and TRBJ1-4, with D possibly TRBD1 on 6 matching bases. The sequencing input was peripheral blood. CDR3: CASSLGGRGDEKLFF. DNA of the CDR3: TGCGCCAGCAGCCTTGGGGGCAGGGGAGATGAAAAACTGTTTTTT.